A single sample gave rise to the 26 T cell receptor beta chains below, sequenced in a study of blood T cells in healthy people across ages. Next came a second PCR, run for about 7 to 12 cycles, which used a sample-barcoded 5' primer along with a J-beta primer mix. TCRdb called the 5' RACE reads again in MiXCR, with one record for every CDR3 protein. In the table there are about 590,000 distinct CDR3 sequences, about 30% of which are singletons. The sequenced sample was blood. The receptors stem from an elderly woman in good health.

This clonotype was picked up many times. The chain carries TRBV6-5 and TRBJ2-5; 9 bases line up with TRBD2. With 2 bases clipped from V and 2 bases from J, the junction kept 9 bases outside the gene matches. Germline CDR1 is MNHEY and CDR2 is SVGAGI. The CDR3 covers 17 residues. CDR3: CASSYQPPSGGQETQYF. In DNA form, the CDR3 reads TGTGCCAGCAGTTACCAGCCCCCCAGCGGGGGGCAAGAGACCCAGTACTTC.

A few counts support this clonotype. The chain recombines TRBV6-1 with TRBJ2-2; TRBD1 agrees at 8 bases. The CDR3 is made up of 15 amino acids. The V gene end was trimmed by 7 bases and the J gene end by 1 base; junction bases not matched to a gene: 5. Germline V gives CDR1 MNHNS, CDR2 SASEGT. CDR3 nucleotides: TGTGCCAGCACTTGGACAGGGAGGAACACCGGGGAGCTGTTTTTT. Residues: CASTWTGRNTGELFF.

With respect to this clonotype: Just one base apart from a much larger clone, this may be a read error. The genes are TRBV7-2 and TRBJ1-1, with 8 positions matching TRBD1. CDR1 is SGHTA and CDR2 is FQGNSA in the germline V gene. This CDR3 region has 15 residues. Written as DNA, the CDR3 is TGTGCCAGCAGCCCCCGGACAGGGATGAACACTGAAACTTTCTTT. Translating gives CASSPRTGMNTETFF.

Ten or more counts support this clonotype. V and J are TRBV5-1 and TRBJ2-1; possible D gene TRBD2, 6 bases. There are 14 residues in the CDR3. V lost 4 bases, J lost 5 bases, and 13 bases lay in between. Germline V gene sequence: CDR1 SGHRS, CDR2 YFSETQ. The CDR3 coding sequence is TGCGCCAGCAGCCTTGGACTATCAAACAATGAGCAGTTCTTC. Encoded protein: CASSLGLSNNEQFF.

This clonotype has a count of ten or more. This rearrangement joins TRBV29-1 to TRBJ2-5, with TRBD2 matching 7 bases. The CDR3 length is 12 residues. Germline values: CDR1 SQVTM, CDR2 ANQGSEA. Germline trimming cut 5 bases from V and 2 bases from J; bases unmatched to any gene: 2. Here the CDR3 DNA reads TGCAGCGTTTCAGCGGGACAAGAGACCCAGTACTTC. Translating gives CSVSAGQETQYF.

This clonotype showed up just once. The CDR3 spells CASGETGTDTQYF. CDR3 in DNA: TGTGCCAGTGGGGAGACGGGCACAGATACGCAGTATTTT. The genes are TRBV12-3 or TRBV12-4 and TRBJ2-3; D possibly corresponds to TRBD2 (5 bases). This CDR3 is 13 amino acids long. Trimming removed 9 bases at V and 1 base at J, with 11 bases between.

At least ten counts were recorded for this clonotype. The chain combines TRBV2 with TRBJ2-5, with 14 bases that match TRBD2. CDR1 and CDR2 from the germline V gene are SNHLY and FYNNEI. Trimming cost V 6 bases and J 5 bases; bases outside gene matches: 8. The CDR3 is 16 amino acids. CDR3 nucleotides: TGTGCCAGCAGCATGGGACTAGCGGGGGCCGGGGAGACCCAGTACTTC. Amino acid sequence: CASSMGLAGAGETQYF.

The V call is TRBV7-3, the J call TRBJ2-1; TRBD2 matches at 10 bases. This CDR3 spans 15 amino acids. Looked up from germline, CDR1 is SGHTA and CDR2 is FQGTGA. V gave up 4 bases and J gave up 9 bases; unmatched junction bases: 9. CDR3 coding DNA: TGTGCCAGCAGCTATTCCGGGACTAGCGAGGGTGAGCAGTTCTTC. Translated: CASSYSGTSEGEQFF.

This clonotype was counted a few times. CDR3 sequence reads: CASSPRQGAGNTEAFF. The CDR3 DNA sequence: TGTGCCAGCAGCCCTCGACAGGGGGCGGGGAACACTGAAGCTTTCTTT. This rearrangement joins TRBV5-4 to TRBJ1-1; 10 bases map to TRBD1. Germline V gives CDR1 SGHNT, CDR2 YYREEE (reference sequence). Trimming at V came to 4 bases and at J to 1 base, leaving 7 bases not matched to a gene. The CDR3 loop spans 16 amino acids.

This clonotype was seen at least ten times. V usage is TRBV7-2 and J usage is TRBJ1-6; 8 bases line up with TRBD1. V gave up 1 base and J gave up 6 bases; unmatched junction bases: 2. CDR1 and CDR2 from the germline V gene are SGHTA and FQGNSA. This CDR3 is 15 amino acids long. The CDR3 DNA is TGTGCCAGCAGCTTAGGGACAGGGCCTAATTCACCCCTCCACTTT. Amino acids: CASSLGTGPNSPLHF.

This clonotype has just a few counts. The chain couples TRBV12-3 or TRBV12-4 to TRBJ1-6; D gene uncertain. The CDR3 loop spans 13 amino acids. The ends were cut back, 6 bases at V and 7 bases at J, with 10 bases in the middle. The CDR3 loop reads CASRSTGNSPLHF. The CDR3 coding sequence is TGTGCCAGCAGGTCTACCGGGAATTCACCCCTCCACTTT.

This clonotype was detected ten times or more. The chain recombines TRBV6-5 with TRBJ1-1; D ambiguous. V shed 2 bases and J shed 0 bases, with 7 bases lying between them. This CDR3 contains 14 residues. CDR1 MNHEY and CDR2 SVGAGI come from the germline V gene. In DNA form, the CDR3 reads TGTGCCAGCAGTTACGGCTCTATGAACACTGAAGCTTTCTTT. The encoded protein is CASSYGSMNTEAFF.

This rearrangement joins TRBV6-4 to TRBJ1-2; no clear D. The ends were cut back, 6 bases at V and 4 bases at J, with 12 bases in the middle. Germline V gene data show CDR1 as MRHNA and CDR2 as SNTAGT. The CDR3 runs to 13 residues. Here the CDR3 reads CASSPGWPYGYTF. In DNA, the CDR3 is TGTGCCAGCAGCCCGGGCTGGCCCTATGGCTACACCTTC.

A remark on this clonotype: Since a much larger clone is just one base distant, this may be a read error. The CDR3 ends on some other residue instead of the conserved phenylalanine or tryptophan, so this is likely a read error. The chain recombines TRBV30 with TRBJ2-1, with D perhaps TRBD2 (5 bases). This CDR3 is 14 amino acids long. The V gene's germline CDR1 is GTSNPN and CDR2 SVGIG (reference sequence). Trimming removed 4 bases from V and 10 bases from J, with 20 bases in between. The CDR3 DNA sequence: TGTGCCTGGACCCTATTACTGGGGAGAGGGGAGCAGTTCGTC. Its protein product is CAWTLLLGRGEQFV.

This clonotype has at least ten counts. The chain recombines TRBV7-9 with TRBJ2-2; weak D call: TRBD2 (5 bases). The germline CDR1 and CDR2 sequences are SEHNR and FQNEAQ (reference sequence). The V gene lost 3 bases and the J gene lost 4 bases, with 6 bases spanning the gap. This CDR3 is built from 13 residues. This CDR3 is CASSFGVTGELFF. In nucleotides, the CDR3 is TGTGCCAGCAGCTTCGGGGTCACCGGGGAGCTGTTTTTT.

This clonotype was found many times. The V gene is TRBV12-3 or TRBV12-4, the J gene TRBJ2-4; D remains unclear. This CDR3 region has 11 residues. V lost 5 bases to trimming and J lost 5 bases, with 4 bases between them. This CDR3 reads CASSAENIQYF. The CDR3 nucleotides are TGTGCCAGCAGTGCCGAAAACATTCAGTACTTC.

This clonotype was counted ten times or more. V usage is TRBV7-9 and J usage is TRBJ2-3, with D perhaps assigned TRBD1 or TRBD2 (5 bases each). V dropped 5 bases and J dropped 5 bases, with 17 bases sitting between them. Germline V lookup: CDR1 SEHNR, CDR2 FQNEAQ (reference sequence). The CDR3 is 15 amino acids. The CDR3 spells CASSPTGGEIDTQYF. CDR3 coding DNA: TGTGCCAGCAGCCCAACAGGAGGCGAAATAGATACGCAGTATTTT. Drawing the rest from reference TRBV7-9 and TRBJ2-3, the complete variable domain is DTGVSQNPRHKITKRGQNVTFRCDPISEHNRLYWYRQTLGQGPEFLTYFQNEAQLEKSRLLSDRFSAERPKGSFSTLEIQRTEQGDSAMYLCASSPTGGEIDTQYFGPGTRLTVL.

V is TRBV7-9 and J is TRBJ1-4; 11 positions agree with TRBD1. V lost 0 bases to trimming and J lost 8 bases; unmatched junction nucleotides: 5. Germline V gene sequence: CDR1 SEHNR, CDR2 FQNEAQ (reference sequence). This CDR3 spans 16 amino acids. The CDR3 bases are TGTGCCAGCAGCTTAGCGGGACAGGGGGGCGGCGAAAAACTGTTTTTT. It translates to CASSLAGQGGGEKLFF.

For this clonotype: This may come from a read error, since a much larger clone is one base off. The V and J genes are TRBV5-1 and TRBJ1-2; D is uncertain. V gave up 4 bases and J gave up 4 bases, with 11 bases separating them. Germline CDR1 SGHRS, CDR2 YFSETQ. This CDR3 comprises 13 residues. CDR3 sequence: CASSREISYGYTF. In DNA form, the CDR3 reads TGCGCCAGCAGCCGAGAGATAAGCTATGGCTACACCTTC.

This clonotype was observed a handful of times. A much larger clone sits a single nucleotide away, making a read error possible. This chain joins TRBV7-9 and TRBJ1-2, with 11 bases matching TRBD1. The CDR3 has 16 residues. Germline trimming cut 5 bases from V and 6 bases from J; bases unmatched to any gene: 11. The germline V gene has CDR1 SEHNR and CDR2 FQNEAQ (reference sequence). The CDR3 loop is CASSTTTGTGGNGYTF. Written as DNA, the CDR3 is TGTGCCAGCAGCACCACCACAGGGACAGGGGGTAATGGCTACACCTTC.

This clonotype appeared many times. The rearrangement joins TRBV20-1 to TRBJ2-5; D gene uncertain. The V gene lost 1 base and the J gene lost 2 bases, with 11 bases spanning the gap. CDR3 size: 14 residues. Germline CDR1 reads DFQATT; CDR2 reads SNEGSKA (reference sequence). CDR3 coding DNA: TGCAGTGCTAGAGTCCCCGGCTTTCAAGAGACCCAGTACTTC. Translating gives CSARVPGFQETQYF.

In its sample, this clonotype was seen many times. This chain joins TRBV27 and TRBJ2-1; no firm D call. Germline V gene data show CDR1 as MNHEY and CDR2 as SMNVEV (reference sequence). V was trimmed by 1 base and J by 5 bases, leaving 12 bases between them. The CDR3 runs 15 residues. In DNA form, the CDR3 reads TGTGCCAGCAGTTTATTTTCCACAGTTGACAATGAGCAGTTCTTC. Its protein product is CASSLFSTVDNEQFF.

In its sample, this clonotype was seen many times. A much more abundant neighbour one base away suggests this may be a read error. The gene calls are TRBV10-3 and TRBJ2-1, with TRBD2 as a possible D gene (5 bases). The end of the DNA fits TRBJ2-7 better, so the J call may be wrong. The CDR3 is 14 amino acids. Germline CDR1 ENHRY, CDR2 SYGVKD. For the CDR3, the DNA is TGTGCCATCAAGAGGGAGAGTCCCTACAATGAGCAGTACTTC. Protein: CAIKRESPYNEQYF.

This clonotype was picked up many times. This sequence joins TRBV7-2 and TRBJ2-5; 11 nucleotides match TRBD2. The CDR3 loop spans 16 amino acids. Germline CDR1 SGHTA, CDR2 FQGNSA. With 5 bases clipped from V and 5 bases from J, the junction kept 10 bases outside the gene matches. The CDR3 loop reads CASSVSGGVRRETQYF. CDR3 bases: TGTGCCAGCAGCGTTAGCGGGGGGGTACGTCGGGAGACCCAGTACTTC.

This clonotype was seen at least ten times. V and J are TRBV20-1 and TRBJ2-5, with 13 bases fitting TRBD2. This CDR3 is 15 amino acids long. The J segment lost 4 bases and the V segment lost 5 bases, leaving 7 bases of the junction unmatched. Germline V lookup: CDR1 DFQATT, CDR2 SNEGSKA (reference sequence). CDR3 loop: CSARRLAGGGETQYF. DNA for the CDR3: TGCAGTGCTCGTAGACTAGCGGGGGGTGGAGAGACCCAGTACTTC.

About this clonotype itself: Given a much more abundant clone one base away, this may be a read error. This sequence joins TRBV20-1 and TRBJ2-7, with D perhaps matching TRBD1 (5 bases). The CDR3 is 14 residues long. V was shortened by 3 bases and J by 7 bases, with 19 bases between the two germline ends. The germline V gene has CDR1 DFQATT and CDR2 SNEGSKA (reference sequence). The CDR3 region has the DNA TGCAGTGCTAGCGTGGGGCCCGGAAACAATGAGCAGTACTTC. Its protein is CSASVGPGNNEQYF.